This entry concerns a single TCR beta chain. Its target is not known. This sample is part of a study of OX40 agonist ivuxolimab in advanced cancers. Study-wide results and caveats: The expanded peripheral T cells' antigen specificity was not determined. Clones of CD4+ and CD8+ blood T cells grew by week 6 at doses of 0.1 to 3.0 mg/kg.

Measured with immunoSEQ multiplex PCR; TCRdb has only the in-frame clones, and not every one. The data contain approximately 94,000 clones, approximately 90% of them seen just once; the ten biggest clones take up approximately 0.54%. This CDR3 comprises 15 residues. With 1 base removed from V and 1 base from J, the gap between germline ends came to 10 bases. CDR1 is KGHSH and CDR2 is LQKENI in the germline V gene. The V gene is TRBV18, the J gene TRBJ2-5; D not resolved. The TCR comes from an adult with an advanced solid tumor such as melanoma, head and neck, liver or kidney cancer. This sample comprised CD4+ or CD8+ T cells sorted from blood, obtained in a trial of the OX40 agonist ivuxolimab. CDR3 amino acids: CASSPLKSFQETQYF. DNA for the CDR3: TGTGCCAGCTCACCACTTAAGAGTTTCCAAGAGACCCAGTACTTC.